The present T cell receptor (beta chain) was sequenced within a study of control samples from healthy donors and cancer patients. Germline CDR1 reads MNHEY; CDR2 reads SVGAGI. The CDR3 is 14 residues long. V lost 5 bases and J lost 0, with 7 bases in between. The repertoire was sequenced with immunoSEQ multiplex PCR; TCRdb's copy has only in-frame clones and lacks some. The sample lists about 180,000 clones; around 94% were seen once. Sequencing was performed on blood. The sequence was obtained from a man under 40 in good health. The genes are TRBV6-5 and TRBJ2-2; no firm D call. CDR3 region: CASSLDPNTGELFF. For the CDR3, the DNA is TGTGCCAGCAGTCTTGATCCGAACACCGGGGAGCTGTTTTTT.